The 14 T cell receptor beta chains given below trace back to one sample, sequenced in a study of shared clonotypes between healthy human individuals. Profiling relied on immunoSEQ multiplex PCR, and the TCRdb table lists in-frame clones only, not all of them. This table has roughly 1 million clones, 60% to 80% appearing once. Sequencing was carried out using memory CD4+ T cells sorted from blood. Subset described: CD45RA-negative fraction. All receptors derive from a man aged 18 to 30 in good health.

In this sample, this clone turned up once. CDR3 sequence reads: CAWSGGFSGNTIYF. CDR3 coding DNA: TGTGCCTGGAGTGGTGGGTTCTCTGGAAACACCATATATTTT. The V call is TRBV30, the J call TRBJ1-3; D gene ambiguous. Trimming took 1 base from V and 0 from J, leaving 7 bases between them. The CDR3 has 14 amino acids. Germline assignment: CDR1 GTSNPN and CDR2 SVGIG (reference sequence).

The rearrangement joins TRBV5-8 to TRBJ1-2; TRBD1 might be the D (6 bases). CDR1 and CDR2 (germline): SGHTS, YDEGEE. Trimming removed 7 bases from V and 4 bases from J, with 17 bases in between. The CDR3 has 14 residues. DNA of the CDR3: TGTGCCAGCGTGGCACAGGGAGATAGCTATGGCTACACCTTC. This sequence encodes CASVAQGDSYGYTF.

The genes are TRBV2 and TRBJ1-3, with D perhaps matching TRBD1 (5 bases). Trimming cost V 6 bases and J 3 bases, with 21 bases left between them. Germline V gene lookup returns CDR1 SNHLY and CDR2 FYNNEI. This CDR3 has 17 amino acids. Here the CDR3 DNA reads TGTGCCAGCAGCCCAAGGCGCGTGGGGGAAATTGGAAACACCATATATTTT. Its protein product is CASSPRRVGEIGNTIYF.

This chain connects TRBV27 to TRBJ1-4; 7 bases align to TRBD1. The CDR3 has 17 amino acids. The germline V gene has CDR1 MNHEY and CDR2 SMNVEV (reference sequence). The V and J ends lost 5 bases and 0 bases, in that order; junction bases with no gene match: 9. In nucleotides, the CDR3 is TGTGCCAGCAGTATACAGGGGCGCTCTGCAACTAATGAAAAACTGTTTTTT. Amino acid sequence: CASSIQGRSATNEKLFF.

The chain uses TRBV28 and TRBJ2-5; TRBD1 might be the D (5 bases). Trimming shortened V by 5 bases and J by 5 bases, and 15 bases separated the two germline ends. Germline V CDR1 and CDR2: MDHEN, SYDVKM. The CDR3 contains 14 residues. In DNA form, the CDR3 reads TGTGCCAGCAGTCCGGACACTCCCGGGGAGACCCAGTACTTC. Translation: CASSPDTPGETQYF.

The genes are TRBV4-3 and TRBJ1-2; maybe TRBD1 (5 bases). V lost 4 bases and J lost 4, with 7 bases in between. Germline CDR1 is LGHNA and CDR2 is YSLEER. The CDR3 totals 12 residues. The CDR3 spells CASSRDGYGYTF. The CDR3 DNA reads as TGCGCCAGCAGCCGGGACGGCTATGGCTACACCTTC.

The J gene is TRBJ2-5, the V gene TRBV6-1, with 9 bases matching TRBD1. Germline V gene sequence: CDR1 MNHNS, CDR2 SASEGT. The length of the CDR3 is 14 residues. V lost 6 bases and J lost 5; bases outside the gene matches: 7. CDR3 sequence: CASRTGGGVETQYF. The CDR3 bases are TGTGCCAGCAGGACAGGGGGTGGAGTGGAGACCCAGTACTTC.

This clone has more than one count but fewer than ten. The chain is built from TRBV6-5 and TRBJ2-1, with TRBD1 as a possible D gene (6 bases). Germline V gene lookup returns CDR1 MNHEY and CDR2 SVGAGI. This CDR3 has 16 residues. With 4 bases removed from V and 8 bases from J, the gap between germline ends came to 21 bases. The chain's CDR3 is CASSFRVNRVSHEQFF. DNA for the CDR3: TGTGCCAGCAGTTTCAGGGTGAACAGGGTTAGTCATGAGCAGTTCTTC.

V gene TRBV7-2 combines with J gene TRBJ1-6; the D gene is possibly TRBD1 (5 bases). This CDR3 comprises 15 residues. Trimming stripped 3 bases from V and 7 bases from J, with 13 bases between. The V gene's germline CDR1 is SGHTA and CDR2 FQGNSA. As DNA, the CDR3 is TGTGCCAGCAGCTTCCACGGGAAGGGGAATTCACCCCTCCACTTT. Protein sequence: CASSFHGKGNSPLHF.

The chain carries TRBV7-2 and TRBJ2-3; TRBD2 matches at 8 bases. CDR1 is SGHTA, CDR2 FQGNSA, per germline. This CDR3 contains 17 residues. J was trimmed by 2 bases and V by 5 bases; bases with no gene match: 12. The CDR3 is CASSPEGLAGFTDTQYF. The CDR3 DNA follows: TGTGCCAGCAGCCCCGAGGGGTTAGCGGGATTCACAGATACGCAGTATTTT.

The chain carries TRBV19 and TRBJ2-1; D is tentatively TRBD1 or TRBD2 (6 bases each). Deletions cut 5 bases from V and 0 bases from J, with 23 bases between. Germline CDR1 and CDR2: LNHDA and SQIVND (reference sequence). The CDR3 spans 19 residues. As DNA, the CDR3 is TGTGCCAGTAGTCCCAGGGGACGGGGGACCGCCAGCTCCTACAATGAGCAGTTCTTC. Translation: CASSPRGRGTASSYNEQFF. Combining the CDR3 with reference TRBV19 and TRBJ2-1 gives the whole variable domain DGGITQSPKYLFRKEGQNVTLSCEQNLNHDAMYWYRQDPGQGLRLIYYSQIVNDFQKGDIAEGYSVSREKKESFPLTVTSAQKNPTAFYLCASSPRGRGTASSYNEQFFGPGTRLTVL.

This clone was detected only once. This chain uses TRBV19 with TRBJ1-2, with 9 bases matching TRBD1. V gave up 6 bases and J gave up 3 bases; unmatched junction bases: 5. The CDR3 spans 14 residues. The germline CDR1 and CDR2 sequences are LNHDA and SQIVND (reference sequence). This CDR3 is CASRRTGVDYGYTF. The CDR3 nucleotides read TGTGCCAGTAGGAGGACAGGGGTCGACTATGGCTACACCTTC.

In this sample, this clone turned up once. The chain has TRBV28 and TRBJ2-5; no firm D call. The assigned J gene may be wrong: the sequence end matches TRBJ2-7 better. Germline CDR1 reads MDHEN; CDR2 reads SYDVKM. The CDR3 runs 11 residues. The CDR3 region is CASGLNYEQYF. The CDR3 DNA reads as TGTGCCAGCGGTCTAAACTACGAGCAGTACTTC.

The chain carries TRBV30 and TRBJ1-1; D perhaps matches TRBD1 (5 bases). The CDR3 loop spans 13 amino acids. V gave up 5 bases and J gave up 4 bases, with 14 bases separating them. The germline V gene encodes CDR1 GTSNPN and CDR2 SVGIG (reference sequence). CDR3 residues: CAWSRDRGTEAFF. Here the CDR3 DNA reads TGTGCCTGGTCCCGGGACCGGGGCACTGAAGCTTTCTTT.